These T cell receptor beta chains were read from a single sample in a study of shared clonotypes between healthy human individuals. Repertoires were generated with immunoSEQ multiplex PCR, while TCRdb's copy carries only in-frame clones and drops some. The sample contains some 480,000 clones, around 79% of which appear only once. What was sequenced was PBMCs. Source of these receptors: a middle-aged woman in good health. Some clones in this sample may be carry-over from other donors' samples. Each CDR3 is given without its conserved first and last residue. The D gene is left open where the match is weak.

cdr3_aa: ASSTTVNVNTDTQY
d_call: NA
j_call: TRBJ2-3
v_call: TRBV7-6

cdr3_aa: ASSTGSLSNQPQH
d_call: NA
j_call: TRBJ1-5
v_call: TRBV28

cdr3_aa: ASSDLGGITDTQY
d_call: NA
j_call: TRBJ2-3
v_call: TRBV25-1

cdr3_aa: SVYRGRGEQY
d_call: TRBD1
j_call: TRBJ2-7
v_call: TRBV29-1

cdr3_aa: ASSLVGGDTDTQY
d_call: NA
j_call: TRBJ2-3
v_call: TRBV5-1

cdr3_aa: ASSSRDRPSSYEQY
d_call: TRBD1
j_call: TRBJ2-7
v_call: TRBV11-3

cdr3_aa: ASSIRSNSYEQY
d_call: NA
j_call: TRBJ2-7
v_call: TRBV19

cdr3_aa: ASSPGTSGQETQY
d_call: TRBD2
j_call: TRBJ2-5
v_call: TRBV5-4

cdr3_aa: ASSPDLKHTEAF
d_call: NA
j_call: TRBJ1-1
v_call: TRBV7-8

cdr3_aa: ASSLEAYSTDTQY
d_call: NA
j_call: TRBJ2-3
v_call: TRBV7-2

cdr3_aa: ASSYSTATGNTEAF
d_call: NA
j_call: TRBJ1-1
v_call: TRBV6-5

cdr3_aa: ASSLGRERPSNQPQH
d_call: NA
j_call: TRBJ1-5
v_call: TRBV5-4

cdr3_aa: ASSLLAGAFSYEQY
d_call: TRBD2
j_call: TRBJ2-7
v_call: TRBV28

cdr3_aa: ASSSGRNEKLF
d_call: NA
j_call: TRBJ1-4
v_call: TRBV7-2

cdr3_aa: AGSLIRGRHQPQH
d_call: NA
j_call: TRBJ1-5
v_call: TRBV28

cdr3_aa: SAIDRNEAF
d_call: NA
j_call: TRBJ1-1
v_call: TRBV20-1

cdr3_aa: ASSFGQGLEQY
d_call: NA
j_call: TRBJ2-7
v_call: TRBV11-3

cdr3_aa: AWSPQRTSGRTGELF
d_call: TRBD2
j_call: TRBJ2-2
v_call: TRBV30

cdr3_aa: ARSPWGILVQPQH
d_call: NA
j_call: TRBJ1-5
v_call: TRBV5-3

cdr3_aa: ASSPLAGQLYF
d_call: NA
j_call: TRBJ1-4
v_call: TRBV7-9

cdr3_aa: ASSFDPLGRRGNQPQH
d_call: NA
j_call: TRBJ1-5
v_call: TRBV28

cdr3_aa: ASSAGQGWNGYT
d_call: TRBD1
j_call: TRBJ1-2
v_call: TRBV9

cdr3_aa: ASSQESQLTNEKLF
d_call: NA
j_call: TRBJ1-4
v_call: TRBV4-2

cdr3_aa: ASSPPTSVGETQY
d_call: TRBD2
j_call: TRBJ2-5
v_call: TRBV5-1

cdr3_aa: ASSITGPKNGY
d_call: NA
j_call: TRBJ2-7
v_call: TRBV28

cdr3_aa: ASSQDPGVLIAF
d_call: NA
j_call: TRBJ1-1
v_call: TRBV4-1

cdr3_aa: ASSPGQRGTDTQY
d_call: NA
j_call: TRBJ2-3
v_call: TRBV18

cdr3_aa: AWNGQGDSPLH
d_call: TRBD1
j_call: TRBJ1-6
v_call: TRBV30

cdr3_aa: ASSLDRSTQY
d_call: NA
j_call: TRBJ2-5
v_call: TRBV11-2

cdr3_aa: ASSLITGEETQY
d_call: TRBD1
j_call: TRBJ2-5
v_call: TRBV5-5

cdr3_aa: ASSPVVASEQY
d_call: NA
j_call: TRBJ2-7
v_call: TRBV18

cdr3_aa: AWSGSNYGYT
d_call: NA
j_call: TRBJ1-2
v_call: TRBV30

cdr3_aa: ASSETSGGNEQF
d_call: TRBD2
j_call: TRBJ2-1
v_call: TRBV9

cdr3_aa: ASSLVPEAYNEQF
d_call: NA
j_call: TRBJ2-1
v_call: TRBV4-2

cdr3_aa: ASMRTMAGEQF
d_call: NA
j_call: TRBJ2-1
v_call: TRBV6-1

cdr3_aa: ASSQGGGMYNEQF
d_call: NA
j_call: TRBJ2-1
v_call: TRBV4-1

cdr3_aa: ASSLGGLAMGETQY
d_call: NA
j_call: TRBJ2-5
v_call: TRBV13

cdr3_aa: ASSGGEADTQY
d_call: NA
j_call: TRBJ2-3
v_call: TRBV2

cdr3_aa: ASSLRDRGNYGYT
d_call: TRBD1
j_call: TRBJ1-2
v_call: TRBV4-1

cdr3_aa: ASSIREGGRYTQY
d_call: NA
j_call: TRBJ2-3
v_call: TRBV19

cdr3_aa: ASSTRLAGVFEQY
d_call: TRBD2
j_call: TRBJ2-7
v_call: TRBV27

cdr3_aa: ASSPDRVGTEAF
d_call: NA
j_call: TRBJ1-1
v_call: TRBV7-8

cdr3_aa: ASRDRNYGYT
d_call: NA
j_call: TRBJ1-2
v_call: TRBV2

cdr3_aa: ASLPGQGSTGELF
d_call: TRBD1
j_call: TRBJ2-2
v_call: TRBV4-2

cdr3_aa: ASSLGSGRTSYEQY
d_call: NA
j_call: TRBJ2-7
v_call: TRBV7-9

cdr3_aa: ASSSTRGKNTEAF
d_call: NA
j_call: TRBJ1-1
v_call: TRBV7-2

cdr3_aa: ASSWGRTEAF
d_call: NA
j_call: TRBJ1-1
v_call: TRBV28

cdr3_aa: AISEGGLASRDTQY
d_call: TRBD2
j_call: TRBJ2-3
v_call: TRBV10-3

cdr3_aa: ASSSADRGYQETQY
d_call: TRBD1
j_call: TRBJ2-5
v_call: TRBV11-2

cdr3_aa: ASSPLGEGGYNEQF
d_call: NA
j_call: TRBJ2-1
v_call: TRBV14

cdr3_aa: ASSPTTSGRAEQY
d_call: TRBD2
j_call: TRBJ2-7
v_call: TRBV7-3

cdr3_aa: ASSTQGRDQPQH
d_call: NA
j_call: TRBJ1-5
v_call: TRBV5-4

cdr3_aa: ASSEIRQETQY
d_call: NA
j_call: TRBJ2-5
v_call: TRBV10-2